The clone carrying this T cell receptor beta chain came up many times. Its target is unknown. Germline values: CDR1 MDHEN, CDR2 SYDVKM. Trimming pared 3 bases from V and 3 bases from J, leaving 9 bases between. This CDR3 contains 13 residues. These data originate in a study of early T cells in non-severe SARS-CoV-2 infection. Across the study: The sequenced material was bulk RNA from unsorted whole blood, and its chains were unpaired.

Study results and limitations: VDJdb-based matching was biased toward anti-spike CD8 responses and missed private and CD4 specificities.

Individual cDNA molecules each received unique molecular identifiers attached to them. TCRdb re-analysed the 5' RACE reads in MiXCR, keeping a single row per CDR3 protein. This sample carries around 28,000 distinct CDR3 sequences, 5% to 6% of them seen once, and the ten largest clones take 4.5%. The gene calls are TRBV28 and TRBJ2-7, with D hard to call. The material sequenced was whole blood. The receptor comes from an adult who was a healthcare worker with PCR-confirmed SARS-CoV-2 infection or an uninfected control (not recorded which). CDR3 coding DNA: TGTGCCAGCAGTTTGGACGGATTCTACGAGCAGTACTTC. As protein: CASSLDGFYEQYF.